This record concerns one T cell receptor beta chain sequence. This sample is part of a study of identical twins. Germline V gene lookup returns CDR1 SEHNR and CDR2 FQNEAQ (reference sequence). The V end was cut by 5 bases, the J end by 5 bases, with 16 bases between. The CDR3 consists of 15 residues. TCRdb recomputed calls from the 5' RACE reads with MiXCR, one row per CDR3 protein. Found here are some 1,600,000 distinct CDR3 sequences, 25% to 35% of them singletons; the top ten hold less than 0.35%. The sample taken for sequencing was cord blood. This sequence was found in a newborn girl in good health. V gene TRBV7-9 combines with J gene TRBJ2-1, with D maybe TRBD2 (6 bases). The CDR3 is CASSDSGIPNNEQFF. The CDR3 DNA reads as TGTGCCAGCAGCGATAGCGGTATACCAAACAATGAGCAGTTCTTC. The variable domain in full, with the rest retrieved from reference TRBV7-9 and TRBJ2-1, is DTGVSQNPRHKITKRGQNVTFRCDPISEHNRLYWYRQTLGQGPEFLTYFQNEAQLEKSRLLSDRFSAERPKGSFSTLEIQRTEQGDSAMYLCASSDSGIPNNEQFFGPGTRLTVL.